The 28 T cell receptor beta chains presented below share a single source sample, sequenced in a study of human CD8 memory T cell subsets. Construction of TCR beta libraries was accomplished by means of UMI-labeled 5' RACE. TCRdb reanalyzed the 5' RACE reads, giving one entry per CDR3 protein sequence and no DNA. In all, the sample yields 15,000 to 20,000 distinct CDR3 sequences. Sequencing was done on a sample of CD8+ stem-like memory T cells (TSCM and TCM) sorted from PBMCs. Subset reported: stem-like memory CD8 T cells (TSTEM), CCR7+ PD-1- TIGIT-. These receptors originate from a human donor in good health.

The V and J genes are TRBV7-9 and TRBJ1-5; checking the TCRdb D call of TRBD1 is not possible without DNA. The CDR3 is 14 residues long. Germline CDR1 and CDR2: SEHNR and FQNEAQ (reference sequence). CDR3 loop: CASSSGQGDQPQHF.

Judged by frequency, this clonotype is medium-sized. Here the CDR3 reads CASRGTGTSDEQFF. The chain joins TRBV5-1 to TRBJ2-1; absent DNA, TCRdb's TRBD2 call cannot be checked. The length of the CDR3 is 14 residues. Germline-derived CDR1 and CDR2 are SGHRS and YFSETQ.

The chain combines TRBV7-9 with TRBJ2-7; the TRBD1 assignment by TCRdb is unverifiable without DNA. Germline V gene sequence: CDR1 SEHNR, CDR2 FQNEAQ (reference sequence). CDR3 length equals 16 residues. The CDR3 region is CASSLSPGTGSYEQYF.

V is TRBV27 and J is TRBJ1-4; TCRdb picks TRBD1, but there is no DNA to check that call. The CDR3 is made up of 13 amino acids. Per the germline V gene, CDR1 is MNHEY and CDR2 is SMNVEV (reference sequence). The CDR3 protein is CASSFSGTEKLFF.

The genes are TRBV13 and TRBJ1-4; TCRdb indicates TRBD1, and absent DNA this call remains unverified. Germline V CDR1 and CDR2: PRHDT, FYEKMQ (reference sequence). The CDR3 runs 14 residues. CDR3 in amino acids: CASSRTGDGEKLFF.

The chain uses TRBV19 and TRBJ1-3; TCRdb selects TRBD1, and the lack of DNA leaves this call unchecked. The CDR3 consists of 13 residues. Germline CDR1 is LNHDA and CDR2 is SQIVND (reference sequence). CDR3 sequence: CASGDGFGNTIYF.

The rearrangement uses TRBV4-1 and TRBJ2-1; lacking DNA, the TRBD2 call made by TCRdb goes unchecked. The CDR3 length is 16 residues. The germline V gene has CDR1 MGHRA and CDR2 YSYEKL. CDR3 sequence: CASSQGGSGGHNEQFF.

V usage is TRBV4-2 and J usage is TRBJ2-3; TCRdb picks TRBD2, but there is no DNA to check that call. Germline values: CDR1 LGHNA, CDR2 YNFKEQ. The CDR3 covers 16 residues. CDR3: CASSQVSGRGTDTQYF.

The chain carries TRBV7-8 and TRBJ2-3; checking the TCRdb D call of TRBD1 is not possible without DNA. This CDR3 comprises 15 residues. Looked up from germline, CDR1 is SGHVS and CDR2 is FQNEAQ. The chain's CDR3 is CASSLGQGAVDTQYF. The complete variable domain, with remaining parts taken from reference TRBV7-8 and TRBJ2-3, reads GAGVSQSPRYKVAKRGQDVALRCDPISGHVSLFWYQQALGQGPEFLTYFQNEAQLDKSGLPSDRFFAERPEGSVSTLKIQRTQQEDSAVYLCASSLGQGAVDTQYFGPGTRLTVL.

V is TRBV20-1 and J is TRBJ2-7; TCRdb names TRBD1, which stays unverified in the absence of DNA. Germline V gives CDR1 DFQATT, CDR2 SNEGSKA (reference sequence). The CDR3 is 13 amino acids. The CDR3 protein is CSASGVSSYEQYF.

This clonotype ranks as medium-sized in terms of frequency. J is TRBJ2-3 and V is TRBV29-1. The CDR3 is made up of 12 amino acids. Germline values: CDR1 SQVTM, CDR2 ANQGSEA. The CDR3 reads CSVGFSEDTQYF.

V usage is TRBV9 and J usage is TRBJ1-2; the TCRdb call, TRBD1, lacks DNA for checking. The germline V gene encodes CDR1 SGDLS and CDR2 YYNGEE. The CDR3 is made up of 14 amino acids. Here the CDR3 reads CASSEAGQNYGYTF. Looking up the rest from reference TRBV9 and TRBJ1-2 gives the full variable domain: DSGVTQTPKHLITATGQRVTLRCSPRSGDLSVYWYQQSLDQGLQFLIQYYNGEERAKGNILERFSAQQFPDLHSELNLSSLELGDSALYFCASSEAGQNYGYTFGSGTRLTVV.

The rearrangement uses TRBV9 and TRBJ2-1; TCRdb outputs TRBD2, but without DNA this stays unchecked. The CDR3 runs to 15 residues. Germline lookup yields CDR1 SGDLS and CDR2 YYNGEE. The CDR3 is CASSVRRGGLLEQFF.

This rearrangement joins TRBV4-2 to TRBJ1-2; TCRdb's D call of TRBD1 is untestable without DNA. The germline V gene has CDR1 LGHNA and CDR2 YNFKEQ. The CDR3 spans 17 residues. CDR3 amino acids: CASSQDLRGLVDYGYTF.

The genes are TRBV27 and TRBJ1-1; the TCRdb D gene call, TRBD1, has no DNA to confirm it. This CDR3 spans 13 amino acids. Per the germline V gene, CDR1 is MNHEY and CDR2 is SMNVEV (reference sequence). The CDR3 here is CASSFRAATEAFF.

The chain joins TRBV28 to TRBJ2-7; lacking DNA, the TRBD1 call made by TCRdb goes unchecked. Germline V lookup: CDR1 MDHEN, CDR2 SYDVKM. The CDR3 extends over 14 amino acids. CDR3 sequence: CASGTGTLVSEQYF.

This clonotype registers medium-sized by frequency. J is TRBJ2-5 and V is TRBV29-1; there is no DNA to check the TCRdb D call of TRBD2. The V gene's germline CDR1 is SQVTM and CDR2 ANQGSEA. The CDR3 extends over 16 amino acids. The CDR3 sequence: CSVEDPLGLAGETQYF. The full variable domain, completed using reference TRBV29-1 and TRBJ2-5, is SAVISQKPSRDICQRGTSLTIQCQVDSQVTMMFWYRQQPGQSLTLIATANQGSEATYESGFVIDKFPISRPNLTFSTLTVSNMSPEDSSIYLCSVEDPLGLAGETQYFGPGTRLLVL.

The chain couples TRBV28 to TRBJ2-7; TCRdb's assignment of TRBD1 cannot be checked, as there is no DNA. Germline CDR1 MDHEN, CDR2 SYDVKM. The CDR3 sequence is 15 residues long. The CDR3 sequence: CASRPSGTGDHEQYF.

The gene calls are TRBV5-1 and TRBJ2-1; with no DNA, the TCRdb D assignment of TRBD1 cannot be verified. CDR3 length: 18 amino acids. Germline CDR1 reads SGHRS; CDR2 reads YFSETQ. The CDR3 spells CASSGLLAESPGDNEQFF.

Considering frequency, this clonotype is medium-sized. V gene TRBV12-3 or TRBV12-4 combines with J gene TRBJ2-7; as DNA is missing, the TRBD1 call by TCRdb cannot be tested. The CDR3 contains 11 residues. The CDR3 protein is CASSQGYEQYF.

V gene TRBV7-9 combines with J gene TRBJ2-1; no DNA is available, so the TRBD1 call from TCRdb remains unchecked. Germline V gene sequence: CDR1 SEHNR, CDR2 FQNEAQ (reference sequence). The CDR3 totals 15 residues. This CDR3 is CASSYSGGGGNEQFF. The full variable domain, its missing parts supplied by reference TRBV7-9 and TRBJ2-1, is DTGVSQNPRHKITKRGQNVTFRCDPISEHNRLYWYRQTLGQGPEFLTYFQNEAQLEKSRLLSDRFSAERPKGSFSTLEIQRTEQGDSAMYLCASSYSGGGGNEQFFGPGTRLTVL.

J is TRBJ2-7 and V is TRBV29-1; TCRdb gives TRBD2 as the D gene, but with no DNA this cannot be confirmed. The length of the CDR3 is 18 residues. The germline gives CDR1 SQVTM, CDR2 ANQGSEA. CDR3: CSVEGLGLADRGTYEQYF.

By frequency, this clonotype is medium-sized (0.01 to 0.1%). The chain employs TRBV29-1 and TRBJ2-1; TCRdb reports TRBD1, a call that lacks DNA to check it against. The CDR3 length is 14 residues. CDR1 and CDR2 (germline): SQVTM, ANQGSEA. The CDR3: CSVGGTGGYNEQFF.

This clonotype registers medium-sized by frequency. The gene calls are TRBV28 and TRBJ2-7; the TCRdb D gene call, TRBD2, has no DNA to confirm it. The germline V gene encodes CDR1 MDHEN and CDR2 SYDVKM. The CDR3 consists of 15 residues. CDR3 in amino acids: CASSLTSDGKNEQYF.

J is TRBJ2-1 and V is TRBV4-1; TCRdb designates TRBD2, a call that cannot be tested without DNA. This CDR3 is built from 15 residues. Germline V lookup: CDR1 MGHRA, CDR2 YSYEKL. This chain's CDR3 is CASSQGELTYNEQFF.

Frequency places this clonotype as medium-sized (0.01 to 0.1%). The chain carries TRBV3-1 and TRBJ2-3; as DNA is missing, the TRBD2 call by TCRdb cannot be tested. Per germline, CDR1 LGHDT and CDR2 YNNKEL (reference sequence). This CDR3 region has 17 residues. This chain's CDR3 is CASSETHGGGVLDTQYF.

This clonotype is classed as medium-sized by frequency. The J gene is TRBJ1-2, the V gene TRBV28; the D call from TCRdb, TRBD1, cannot be confirmed without DNA. CDR1 is MDHEN, CDR2 SYDVKM, per germline. CDR3 length: 16 residues. The CDR3 reads CASSLERTDNNYGYTF.

V is TRBV29-1 and J is TRBJ2-3. The CDR3 totals 13 residues. Germline V gives CDR1 SQVTM, CDR2 ANQGSEA. CDR3 residues: CSVGGTSSDTQYF.